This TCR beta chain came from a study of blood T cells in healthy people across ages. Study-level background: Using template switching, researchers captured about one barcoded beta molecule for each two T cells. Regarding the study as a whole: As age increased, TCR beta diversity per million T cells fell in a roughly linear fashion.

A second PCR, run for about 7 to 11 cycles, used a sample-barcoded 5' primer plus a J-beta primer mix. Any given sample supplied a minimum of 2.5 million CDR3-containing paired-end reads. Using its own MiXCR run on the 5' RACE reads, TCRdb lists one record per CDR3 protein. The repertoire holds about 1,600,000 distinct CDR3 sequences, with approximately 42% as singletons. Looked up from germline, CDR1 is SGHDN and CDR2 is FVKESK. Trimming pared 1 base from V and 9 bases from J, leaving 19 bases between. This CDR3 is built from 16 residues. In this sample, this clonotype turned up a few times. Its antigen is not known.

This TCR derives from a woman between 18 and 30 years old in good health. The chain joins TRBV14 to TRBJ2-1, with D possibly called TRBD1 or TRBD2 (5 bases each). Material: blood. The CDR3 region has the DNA TGTGCCAGCAGCCAAGTCTCAGTCAGTGCTGGGGGTGAGCAGTTCTTC. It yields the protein CASSQVSVSAGGEQFF.